This TCR beta chain is drawn from a study of T cell repertoires in cytomegalovirus infection. Study overall: Recently identified HLA-C-restricted CMV epitopes and well-studied HLA-B-restricted CMV epitopes were used by the study. Public TCR beta signatures marked donors with CMV infection and the matching HLA.

CDR3 size: 17 residues. Germline V CDR1 and CDR2: LGHNA, YSLEER. In regard to this clonotype: Its antigen remains unknown. An end of the junction does not agree with germline; a read error may underlie this.

Study conclusions and caveats: HLA-C-restricted CMV-specific TCR beta clonotypes prevailed in the ex vivo response. The study identified carriers of CMV plus the relevant HLA from cumulative public TCR beta family frequency.

TCRdb itself ran the reads through MiXCR, one entry per CDR3 protein. The sample lists a few hundred thousand distinct CDR3 sequences, roughly 25% occurring once. V is TRBV4-3 and J is TRBJ2-3; D might be TRBD2 (6 bases). The TCR sequence derives from a human donor in good health (CMV status not recorded). Some clones in this sample may be carry-over from other donors' samples. Sequencing used cultured PBMCs, obtained from culture after CMV antigen stimulation. The CDR3 sequence: CASSQHHIAEITNTQYF. In nucleotides, the CDR3 is TGCGCCAGCAGCCAACACCATATAGCGGAAATCACAAATACGCAGTATTTT.